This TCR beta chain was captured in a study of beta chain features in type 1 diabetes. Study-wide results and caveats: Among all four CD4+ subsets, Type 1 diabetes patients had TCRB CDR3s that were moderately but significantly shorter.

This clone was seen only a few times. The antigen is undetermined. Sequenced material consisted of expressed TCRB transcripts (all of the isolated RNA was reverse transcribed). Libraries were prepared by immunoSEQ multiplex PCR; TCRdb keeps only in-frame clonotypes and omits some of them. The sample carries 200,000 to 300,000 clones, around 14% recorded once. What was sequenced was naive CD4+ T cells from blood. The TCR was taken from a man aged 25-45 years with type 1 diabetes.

The CDR3 is CASSLSLSSGRANEQFF. The CDR3 nucleotides are TGTGCCAGCAGCTTGTCTTTAAGTAGCGGGAGGGCCAATGAGCAGTTCTTC. The V and J genes are TRBV5-4 and TRBJ2-1; 11 positions match TRBD2. This CDR3 contains 17 residues. V gave up 1 base and J gave up 6 bases; unmatched junction bases: 9. Germline values: CDR1 SGHNT, CDR2 YYREEE (reference sequence).